A selection of T cell receptor beta chains follows, all from one sample in a study of blood T cell repertoires in COVID-19. The table came from immunoSEQ multiplex PCR; TCRdb's copy has only in-frame clones and leaves some out. The data hold 150,000 to 200,000 clones, with less than 90% observed a single time. Sample: peripheral blood. The source of these receptors is a man in his 70s with active or convalescent COVID-19. The CDR3 runs from the conserved cysteine through the conserved F or W. The D gene is left open where the match is weak. Only part of the rows carry a size: once, few, many, or a class if the clone is expanded.

J,V,D,size,DNA,CDR3
TRBJ2-1,TRBV10-1,TRBD1,NA,TGCGCCAGCAGTGAGGGATACAGGGGGAGCTCCTACAATGAGCAGTTCTTC,CASSEGYRGSSYNEQFF
TRBJ1-5,TRBV28,NA,NA,TGTGCCAGCAGTTTGCAGGGCGCTCAGCCCCAGCATTTT,CASSLQGAQPQHF
TRBJ2-2,TRBV27,TRBD2,NA,TGTGCCAGCAGTTTACTAGCGGGAGGCGCGGGCGGGGAGCTGTTTTTT,CASSLLAGGAGGELFF
TRBJ2-1,TRBV30,NA,few,TGTGCCTGGAGTACCGGACAGCCCCGTGGTGAGCAGTTCTTC,CAWSTGQPRGEQFF
TRBJ1-6,TRBV3-1/TRBV3-2,NA,NA,TGTGCCAGCAGCCCATCAACGTCGAGGAGCTCCTATAATTCACCCCTCCACTTT,CASSPSTSRSSYNSPLHF
TRBJ1-5,TRBV2,NA,NA,TGTGCCAGCAGTGAATCTACTCTACAGCCCCAGCATTTT,CASSESTLQPQHF
TRBJ2-7,TRBV9,TRBD1,NA,TGTGCCAGCAGCGTAGAGGGGGGGACAGGGATATACGAGCAGTACTTC,CASSVEGGTGIYEQYF
TRBJ1-5,TRBV19,TRBD1,NA,TGTGCCAGTAGTCAATTCACAGGGGGCAGATATCAGCCCCAGCATTTT,CASSQFTGGRYQPQHF
TRBJ1-6,TRBV5-6,TRBD1,NA,TGTGCCAGCAGCTTGGGCCAGGGGGCGGCTAATTCACCCCTCCACTTT,CASSLGQGAANSPLHF
TRBJ2-7,TRBV4-3,NA,NA,TGCGCCAGCAGCCAAGATATCGGGTTCTACGACGAGCAGTACTTC,CASSQDIGFYDEQYF
TRBJ1-1,TRBV29-1,NA,NA,TGCAGCGAATGGACACTTGATGGGGCCACTGAAGCTTTCTTT,CSEWTLDGATEAFF
TRBJ1-4,TRBV18,NA,NA,TGTGCCAGCTCACCGGGGGGAAACAATGAAAAACTGTTTTTT,CASSPGGNNEKLFF
TRBJ2-5,TRBV2,TRBD2,NA,TGTGCCAGCAGTCCGAACCCCGGACTAGCGGGAAGGGTGGGAGAGACCCAGTACTTC,CASSPNPGLAGRVGETQYF
TRBJ2-7,TRBV5-6,TRBD2,NA,TGTGCCAGCAGCCCGCCTGGGAGCGGGAGATCAGGGCGCGAGCAGTACTTC,CASSPPGSGRSGREQYF
TRBJ2-1,TRBV9,NA,NA,TGTGCCAGCAGCCCCCGAGGGGGAAGCTCCTACAATGAGCAGTTCTTC,CASSPRGGSSYNEQFF
TRBJ1-6,TRBV10-3,NA,NA,TGTGCCATCAGTGAGACTCGAGGGGGTAGTTCACCCCTCCACTTT,CAISETRGGSSPLHF
TRBJ1-1,TRBV5-5,NA,NA,TGTGCCAGCAGCTTGATAGAGAACACTGAAGCTTTCTTT,CASSLIENTEAFF
TRBJ2-7,TRBV28,NA,NA,TGTGCCAGCAGTTCAGGGGTCTGGGAGCAGTACTTC,CASSSGVWEQYF
TRBJ1-2,TRBV6-5,NA,NA,TGTGCCAGCAGTCCGCGAGGAGGGGCGTTGTATGGCTACACCTTC,CASSPRGGALYGYTF
TRBJ2-7,TRBV5-1,NA,many,TGCGCCAGCAGCTTAACGTTTGGCGGCTACGAGCAGTACTTC,CASSLTFGGYEQYF
TRBJ2-3,TRBV7-9,NA,NA,TGTGCCAGCAATGCGGAGGGAGAGGCAGATACGCAGTATTTT,CASNAEGEADTQYF
TRBJ2-5,TRBV7-9,NA,NA,TGTGCCAGCAGCTTAGCTGGGGCGGGGGAGACCCAGTACTTC,CASSLAGAGETQYF
TRBJ1-6,TRBV27,NA,NA,TGTGCCAGCAGTCCTACCAGAGGGAAGAGCTCCTATAATTCACCCCTCCACTTT,CASSPTRGKSSYNSPLHF
TRBJ1-5,TRBV30,TRBD1,NA,TGTGCCTGGAGTCCGTTGACAGGGGGTAATCAGCCCCAGCATTTT,CAWSPLTGGNQPQHF
TRBJ1-4,TRBV5-1,NA,NA,TGCGCCAGCAGCGGATCAGGGGCCGCTAATGAAAAACTGTTTTTT,CASSGSGAANEKLFF
TRBJ2-3,TRBV2,NA,NA,TGTGCCAGCAGTGAAGTCCGGGAGTATACGCAGTATTTT,CASSEVREYTQYF
TRBJ2-1,TRBV19,NA,NA,TGTGCCAGTAGTATTGGGTTCGGGTGGAAGAATGAGCAGTTCTTC,CASSIGFGWKNEQFF
TRBJ2-1,TRBV18,TRBD1,NA,TGTGCCAGCTCACCACGACAGGGGACTGAGCAGTTCTTC,CASSPRQGTEQFF
TRBJ2-1,TRBV7-9,TRBD1,NA,TGTGCCAGCAGCCCAACCGGACAGGCGAATTACAATGAGCAGTTCTTC,CASSPTGQANYNEQFF
TRBJ1-4,TRBV4-3,NA,NA,TGCGCCAGCAGCCAAGATCCGGGGGCAACTAATGAAAAACTGTTTTTT,CASSQDPGATNEKLFF
TRBJ1-5,TRBV3-1/TRBV3-2,NA,NA,TGTGCCAGCAGCCAAGGCCCTCAGGGGCATCAGCCCCAGCATTTT,CASSQGPQGHQPQHF
TRBJ2-2,TRBV9,NA,NA,TGTGCCAGCAGCTCCGGACAGCGCACCGGGGAGCTGTTTTTT,CASSSGQRTGELFF
TRBJ2-3,TRBV19,TRBD2,few,TGTGCCAGTAGTAAGCTGGCTAGCGGGGGGTACGATACGCAGTATTTT,CASSKLASGGYDTQYF
TRBJ2-5,TRBV29-1,NA,NA,TGCAGCGTTGGCGGGGAACAAGAGACCCAGTACTTC,CSVGGEQETQYF
TRBJ2-7,TRBV5-4,NA,NA,TGTGCCAGCAGCTCGCCGGGACTGCCTTACGAGCAGTACTTC,CASSSPGLPYEQYF
TRBJ2-7,TRBV27,NA,few,TGTGCCAGCAGACTGCGGGCAGACGAGCAGTACTTC,CASRLRADEQYF
TRBJ2-5,TRBV5-1,TRBD2,NA,TGCGCCAGCAGCTTGTCGGGAGGATTAGAGACCCAGTACTTC,CASSLSGGLETQYF
TRBJ1-6,TRBV6-5,NA,NA,TGTGCCAGCAGCCTAGGCAGCAGCCATAATTCACCCCTCCACTTT,CASSLGSSHNSPLHF
TRBJ1-5,TRBV27,NA,once,TGTGCCAGCAGTTTATTTTTCTATCAGCCCCAGCATTTT,CASSLFFYQPQHF
TRBJ1-6,TRBV28,NA,NA,TGTGCCAGTAAAAGTCGGCGGGGAACATATAATTCACCCCTCCACTTT,CASKSRRGTYNSPLHF
TRBJ2-1,TRBV6-5,NA,NA,TGTGCCAGCAGCCGAGCAGGGATTGGCTACAATGAGCAGTTCTTC,CASSRAGIGYNEQFF
TRBJ1-3,TRBV30,NA,NA,TGTGCCTGGAGTCATTTTGCACAGGCTTTCTCCTACAACACCATATATTTT,CAWSHFAQAFSYNTIYF
TRBJ1-2,TRBV23-1,NA,NA,TGCGCCAGCAGTCAATCAAGGAGGAACTATGGCTACACCTTC,CASSQSRRNYGYTF
TRBJ2-7,TRBV27,NA,NA,TGTGCCAGCAGCCTCAGGGGTGGGATTAGCTACGAGCAGTACTTC,CASSLRGGISYEQYF
TRBJ1-2,TRBV19,NA,once,TGTGCCAGTAGTGTACAGATAAACTATGGCTACACCTTC,CASSVQINYGYTF